The present T cell receptor (beta chain) was sequenced within a study of blood T cells in healthy people across ages. About the study: About one barcoded beta molecule per two T cells was the capture yield of template switching.

The study, taken as a whole, reports: Researchers report that TCR beta diversity correlated strongly with naive T cell percentage.

As to this clonotype: What it binds is not known.

A sample-barcoded 5' primer and a J-beta primer mix were used in a second PCR of about 6 to 12 cycles. TCRdb called the 5' RACE reads again in MiXCR, with one record for every CDR3 protein. Here the sample spans roughly 830,000 distinct CDR3 sequences, around 62% being singletons. Germline lookup yields CDR1 MNHEY and CDR2 SMNVEV (reference sequence). With 2 bases clipped from V and 0 bases from J, the junction kept 7 bases outside the gene matches. CDR3 length: 16 residues. Source material: blood. This chain joins TRBV27 and TRBJ2-7; 7 bases match TRBD2. This sequence was found in a man aged 25-40 years in good health. The CDR3 is CASSLKSGLHSYEQYF. DNA for the CDR3: TGTGCCAGCAGTTTAAAGTCGGGACTACACTCCTACGAGCAGTACTTC.